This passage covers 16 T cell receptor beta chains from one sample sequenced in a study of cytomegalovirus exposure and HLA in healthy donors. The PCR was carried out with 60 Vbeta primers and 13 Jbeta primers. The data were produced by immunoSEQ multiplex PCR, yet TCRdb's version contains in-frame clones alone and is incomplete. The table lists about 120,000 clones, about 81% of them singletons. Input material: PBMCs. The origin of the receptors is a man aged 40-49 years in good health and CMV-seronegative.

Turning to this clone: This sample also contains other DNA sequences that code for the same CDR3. As DNA, the CDR3 is TGTGCCATCCGGACTAGCGGGAGCAATGAGCAGTTCTTC. Translating it yields CAIRTSGSNEQFF. The gene calls are TRBV10-3 and TRBJ2-1; TRBD2 agrees at 13 bases. V lost 8 bases, J lost 6 bases, and 1 base stayed unmatched. Germline assignment: CDR1 ENHRY and CDR2 SYGVKD. This CDR3 has 13 residues.

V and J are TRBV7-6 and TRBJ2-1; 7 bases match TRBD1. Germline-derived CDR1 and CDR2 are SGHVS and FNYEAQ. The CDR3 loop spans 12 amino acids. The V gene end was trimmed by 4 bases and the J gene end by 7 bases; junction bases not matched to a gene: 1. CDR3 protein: CASSSTGNEQFF. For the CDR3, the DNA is TGTGCCAGCAGCTCGACAGGGAATGAGCAGTTCTTC.

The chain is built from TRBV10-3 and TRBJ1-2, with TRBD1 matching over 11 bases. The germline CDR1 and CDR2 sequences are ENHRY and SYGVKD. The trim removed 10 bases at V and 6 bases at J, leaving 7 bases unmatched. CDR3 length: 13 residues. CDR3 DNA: TGTGCCACCGCCCTGGGACAGGGGGATGGCTACACCTTC. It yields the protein CATALGQGDGYTF.

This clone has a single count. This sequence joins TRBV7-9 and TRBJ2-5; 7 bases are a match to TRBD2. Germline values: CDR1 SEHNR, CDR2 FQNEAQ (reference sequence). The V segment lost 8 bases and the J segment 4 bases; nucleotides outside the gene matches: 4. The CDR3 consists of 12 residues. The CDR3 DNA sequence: TGTGCCAGCGCCGGGGAGGGAGAGACCCAGTACTTC. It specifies CASAGEGETQYF. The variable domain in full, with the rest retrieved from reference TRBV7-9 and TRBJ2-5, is DTGVSQNPRHKITKRGQNVTFRCDPISEHNRLYWYRQTLGQGPEFLTYFQNEAQLEKSRLLSDRFSAERPKGSFSTLEIQRTEQGDSAMYLCASAGEGETQYFGPGTRLLVL.

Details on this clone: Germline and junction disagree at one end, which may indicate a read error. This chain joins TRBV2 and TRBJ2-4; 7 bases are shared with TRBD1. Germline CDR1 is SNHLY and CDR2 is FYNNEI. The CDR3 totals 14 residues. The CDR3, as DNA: TGTGCCAGCAGTCCTACAGGGGATAGAAACAGTCAGTACTTC. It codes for CASSPTGDRNSQYF.

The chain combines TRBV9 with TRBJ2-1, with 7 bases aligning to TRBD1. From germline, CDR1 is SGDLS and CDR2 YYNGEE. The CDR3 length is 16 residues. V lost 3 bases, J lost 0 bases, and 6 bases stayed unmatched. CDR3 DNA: TGTGCCAGCAGCGCCCCCGGGACAGCCTCCTACAATGAGCAGTTCTTC. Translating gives CASSAPGTASYNEQFF.

In DNA form, the CDR3 reads TGTGCCAGCAGTTTAGACAGAAAAGAGACCCAGTACTTC. Protein product: CASSLDRKETQYF. The chain recombines TRBV27 with TRBJ2-5; possibly TRBD1 for D (5 bases). This CDR3 is 13 amino acids long. Trimming stripped 2 bases from V and 3 bases from J, with 7 bases between. Germline V CDR1 and CDR2: MNHEY, SMNVEV (reference sequence).

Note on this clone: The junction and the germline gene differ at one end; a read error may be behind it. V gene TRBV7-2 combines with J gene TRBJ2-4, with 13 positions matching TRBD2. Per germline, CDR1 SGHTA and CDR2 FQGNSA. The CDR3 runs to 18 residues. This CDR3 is CASSLGTSGSLAKNSQYF. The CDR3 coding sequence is TGTGCCAGCAGCTTAGGGACTAGCGGGAGTCTAGCCAAAAACAGTCAGTACTTC.

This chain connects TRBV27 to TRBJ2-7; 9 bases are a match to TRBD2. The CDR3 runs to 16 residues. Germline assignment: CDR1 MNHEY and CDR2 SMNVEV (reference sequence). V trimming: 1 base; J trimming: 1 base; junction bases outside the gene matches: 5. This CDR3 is CASSLLAGGLSYEQYF. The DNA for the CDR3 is TGTGCCAGCAGTTTATTGGCGGGAGGGCTTTCCTACGAGCAGTACTTC.

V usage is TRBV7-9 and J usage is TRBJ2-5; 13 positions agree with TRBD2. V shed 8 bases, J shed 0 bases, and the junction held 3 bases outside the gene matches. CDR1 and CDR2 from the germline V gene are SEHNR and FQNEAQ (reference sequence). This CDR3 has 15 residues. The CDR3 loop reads CASDGTSGNQETQYF. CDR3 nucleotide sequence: TGTGCCAGCGACGGGACTAGCGGGAACCAAGAGACCCAGTACTTC.

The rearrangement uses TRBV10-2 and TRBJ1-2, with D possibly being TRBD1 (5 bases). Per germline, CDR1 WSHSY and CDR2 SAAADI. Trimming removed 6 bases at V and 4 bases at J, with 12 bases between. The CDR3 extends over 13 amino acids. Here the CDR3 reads CASSPGFGYGYTF. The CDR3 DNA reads TGCGCCAGCAGCCCAGGGTTTGGCTATGGCTACACCTTC.

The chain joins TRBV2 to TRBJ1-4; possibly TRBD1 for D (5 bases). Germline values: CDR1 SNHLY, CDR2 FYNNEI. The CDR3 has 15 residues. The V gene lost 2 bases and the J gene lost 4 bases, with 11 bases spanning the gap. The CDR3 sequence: CASSERGQDNEKLFF. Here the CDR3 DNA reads TGTGCCAGCAGTGAAAGGGGTCAGGATAATGAAAAACTGTTTTTT. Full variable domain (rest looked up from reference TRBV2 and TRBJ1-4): EPEVTQTPSHQVTQMGQEVILRCVPISNHLYFYWYRQILGQKVEFLVSFYNNEISEKSEIFDDQFSVERPDGSNFTLKIRSTKLEDSAMYFCASSERGQDNEKLFFGSGTQLSVL.

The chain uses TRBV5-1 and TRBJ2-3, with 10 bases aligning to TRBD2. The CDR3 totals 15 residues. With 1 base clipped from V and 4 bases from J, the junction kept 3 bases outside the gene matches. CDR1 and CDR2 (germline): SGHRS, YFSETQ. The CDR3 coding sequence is TGCGCCAGCAGCTTGTTAGCGGGAGGCGCAGATACGCAGTATTTT. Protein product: CASSLLAGGADTQYF. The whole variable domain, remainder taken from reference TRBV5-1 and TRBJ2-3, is KAGVTQTPRYLIKTRGQQVTLSCSPISGHRSVSWYQQTPGQGLQFLFEYFSETQRNKGNFPGRFSGRQFSNSRSEMNVSTLELGDSALYLCASSLLAGGADTQYFGPGTRLTVL.

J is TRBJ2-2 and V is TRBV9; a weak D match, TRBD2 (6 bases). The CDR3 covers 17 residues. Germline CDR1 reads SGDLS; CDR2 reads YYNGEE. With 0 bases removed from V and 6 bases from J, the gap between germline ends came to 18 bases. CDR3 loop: CASSVAWRGSTSGELFF. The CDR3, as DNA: TGTGCCAGCAGCGTAGCTTGGAGGGGATCGACCTCCGGGGAGCTGTTTTTT.

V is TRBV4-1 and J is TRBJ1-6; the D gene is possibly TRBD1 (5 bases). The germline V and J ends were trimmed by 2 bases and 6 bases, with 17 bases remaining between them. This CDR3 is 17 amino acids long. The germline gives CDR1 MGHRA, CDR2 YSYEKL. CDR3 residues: CASSQQTSGTLNSPLHF. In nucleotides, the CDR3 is TGCGCCAGCAGCCAACAAACTAGTGGGACTCTTAATTCACCCCTCCACTTT.

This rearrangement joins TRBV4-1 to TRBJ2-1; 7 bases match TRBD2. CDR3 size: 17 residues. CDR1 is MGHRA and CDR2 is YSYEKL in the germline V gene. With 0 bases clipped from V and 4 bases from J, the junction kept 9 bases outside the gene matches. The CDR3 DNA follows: TGCGCCAGCAGCCAAGATGGCGGTCTAGCGGATTACAATGAGCAGTTCTTC. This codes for CASSQDGGLADYNEQFF.